Listed below are T cell receptor beta chains from one sample, sequenced in a study of response to subunit inactivated influenza vaccine. TCRdb re-called the RT-PCR reads with MiXCR, one entry per CDR3 protein. The profile shows about 620,000 distinct CDR3 sequences, approximately 12% of them singletons. The starting material was PBMCs from blood, obtained on the day of vaccination. These TCRs come from a man in his fifties or sixties who received an inactivated influenza vaccine. Each CDR3 is given with its conserved first and last residue. A D gene is named only where the DNA matches it firmly.

v_gene	d_gene	j_gene	CDR3aa
TRBV3-1	NA	TRBJ2-4	CASSARSTLLAKNIQYF
TRBV6-5	NA	TRBJ2-7	CASSYSDSYEQYF
TRBV11-2	NA	TRBJ2-3	CASSAQLVTQYF
TRBV28	NA	TRBJ2-5	CASSLGTQRETQYF
TRBV7-8	NA	TRBJ2-6	CASSGGRANVLTF
TRBV12-3/TRBV12-4	TRBD2	TRBJ2-3	CTSSLGPLSGAYGDTQYF
TRBV24-1	NA	TRBJ2-2	CATSDEGRDTGELFF
TRBV9	TRBD2	TRBJ2-3	CASSVDLAGVADTQYF
TRBV6-8	NA	TRBJ2-1	CASSNLVGNQDSYNEQFF
TRBV5-6	TRBD2	TRBJ2-1	CASRTEKGLAGVSSYNEQFF
TRBV5-1	NA	TRBJ2-1	CASSVDVYNEQFF
TRBV20-1	NA	TRBJ2-2	CSASFRGVSSGELFF
TRBV29-1	NA	TRBJ2-7	CSVAHGQPSYEQYF
TRBV9	NA	TRBJ1-1	CASSAQWRGTEAFF
TRBV7-2	TRBD1	TRBJ2-2	CASRTGQTFTGELFF
TRBV4-3	NA	TRBJ2-1	CASSQDRQNEQFF
TRBV4-1	TRBD1	TRBJ1-4	CASSQDGTGHEKLFF
TRBV27	NA	TRBJ2-2	CASSSTGYTGELFF
TRBV6-2/TRBV6-3	NA	TRBJ2-7	CASSPPSRVYEQYF
TRBV7-9	NA	TRBJ1-2	CASSLLEYYGYTF
TRBV4-2	TRBD2	TRBJ2-1	CASTYTRDYRHEQFF
TRBV12-3/TRBV12-4	NA	TRBJ1-2	CASSLTGKNGNTF
TRBV29-1	NA	TRBJ1-5	CSVGEWAAQPQHF
TRBV6-1	NA	TRBJ2-1	CASSQDLAPRYNEQFF
TRBV7-2	TRBD1	TRBJ2-5	CASSWDRKETQYF
TRBV5-1	NA	TRBJ2-7	CASSLTEREQYF
TRBV7-9	NA	TRBJ2-1	CASSSNGFLRNEQFF
TRBV11-2	NA	TRBJ1-4	CASSRPSEDSNEKLFF
TRBV6-2/TRBV6-3	NA	TRBJ2-7	CASSFPTGLANEQYF
TRBV5-1	TRBD1	TRBJ1-2	CASSPQAGGNYGYTF
TRBV6-1	NA	TRBJ2-1	CASGSEGIYNEQFF
TRBV5-1	TRBD2	TRBJ2-2	CASTSGTSSLTGELFF
TRBV12-3/TRBV12-4	NA	TRBJ1-1	CASTGVGSTEAFF
TRBV7-2	TRBD1	TRBJ1-3	CASSQDRSGNTIYF
TRBV29-1	NA	TRBJ2-1	CSVERGGLNEQFF
TRBV5-6	NA	TRBJ1-2	CASSLAGRGYTF
TRBV6-5	TRBD2	TRBJ2-5	CASSYWGLEETQYF
TRBV28	NA	TRBJ2-5	CASSFYGGTQETQYF
TRBV7-2	TRBD2	TRBJ2-1	CASSLSGTSGRAEQFF
TRBV20-1	TRBD2	TRBJ2-5	CSAQQAGAPWAQYF
TRBV10-3	TRBD1	TRBJ2-7	CATGRTGEPYEQYF
TRBV20-1	NA	TRBJ2-7	CSARDHILASSSYEQYF
TRBV7-3	NA	TRBJ2-3	CASSLTFPLGGGADTQYF
TRBV19	NA	TRBJ2-2	CASSVMSGGELFF
TRBV5-6	NA	TRBJ2-1	CASSFSSGLGFYNEQFF
TRBV29-1	NA	TRBJ2-1	CSVAPDYNEQFF
TRBV7-9	NA	TRBJ2-7	CASSSPSRGDYEQYF
TRBV24-1	TRBD2	TRBJ2-1	CATGLAGEYNEQFF
TRBV7-2	NA	TRBJ2-4	CASSLVSQNIQYF
TRBV5-1	NA	TRBJ2-7	CASSPGQSYEQYF